These 27 T cell receptor beta chains originate from one sample sequenced in a study of T cells in Graves' hyperthyroidism and ophthalmopathy. Amplification yielded TCR beta CDR3 regions, with RNA transcripts as the source. When the TCR CDR3 underwent first-round RT-PCR, the HTBI primer set was used. In TCRdb, the multiplex PCR reads were re-called with MiXCR into one record per CDR3 protein. Here the sample spans about 540,000 distinct CDR3 sequences, 35% to 55% being singletons. Sequenced sample: peripheral blood or thyroid tissue (not recorded which). Every receptor here comes from a young woman with Graves' hyperthyroidism.

In the case of this clonotype: The conserved phenylalanine or tryptophan normally closing the CDR3 is absent here, so this likely arose from a read error. The DNA is left out, because the CDR3 cannot be placed on it with certainty; the CDR3 is given as TCRdb lists it. The chain has TRBV29-1 and TRBJ1-1; no DNA check was done on the table's D call, TRBD1. Germline CDR1 SQVTM, CDR2 ANQGSEA. With termini counted, the CDR3 has 11 amino acids. The chain's CDR3 is CSVTVDSGGFY.

This clonotype was seen many times. The chain uses TRBV24-1 and TRBJ2-7; possible D gene TRBD2, 5 bases. Germline V gene sequence: CDR1 KGHDR, CDR2 SFDVKD. Trimming shortened V by 4 bases and J by 3 bases, and 12 bases separated the two germline ends. This CDR3 has 14 amino acids. CDR3 bases: TGTGCCACCAGTGAGACCGGGATGGACTACGAGCAGTACTTC. Residues: CATSETGMDYEQYF.

Ten or more counts support this clonotype. The chain recombines TRBV20-1 with TRBJ2-5; 7 bases match TRBD2. Germline trimming cut 3 bases from V and 5 bases from J; bases unmatched to any gene: 6. The CDR3 covers 13 residues. Germline CDR1 DFQATT, CDR2 SNEGSKA (reference sequence). The CDR3 spells CSASRQGGETQYF. The CDR3 DNA sequence: TGCAGTGCTAGCAGGCAGGGAGGGGAGACCCAGTACTTC.

On this clonotype: A much more abundant neighbour one base away suggests this may be a read error. The chain has TRBV6-5 and TRBJ1-2, with TRBD1 as a possible D gene (5 bases). V shed 5 bases and J shed 3 bases, with 10 bases lying between them. This CDR3 has 13 residues. CDR1 MNHEY and CDR2 SVGAGI come from the germline V gene. CDR3 loop: CASSGGDHYGYTF. Here the CDR3 DNA reads TGTGCCAGCAGTGGGGGGGACCACTATGGCTACACCTTC.

Comments on this clonotype: Just one base apart from a much larger clone, this may be a read error. In DNA form, the CDR3 reads TGTGCCAGCAAAACAGGGTTCTCTGGGGCCAACGTCCTGACTTTC. Translating it yields CASKTGFSGANVLTF. The rearrangement joins TRBV12-3 or TRBV12-4 to TRBJ2-6, with D possibly TRBD1 on 6 matching bases. Trimming removed 7 bases at V and 0 bases at J, with 10 bases between. This CDR3 contains 15 residues.

This clonotype was found many times. The chain is built from TRBV6-1 and TRBJ2-7; D is uncertain. In germline, CDR1 is MNHNS, CDR2 SASEGT. V was pared by 2 bases and J by 3 bases, with 5 bases between. The CDR3 sequence is 12 residues long. CDR3 region: CASSENNYEQYF. CDR3 DNA sequence: TGTGCCAGCAGTGAAAACAACTACGAGCAGTACTTC.

Here the CDR3 reads CAWSVLRWSSYEQYF. Written as DNA, the CDR3 is TGTGCCTGGAGTGTACTTCGGTGGAGCTCCTACGAGCAGTACTTC. V gene TRBV30 combines with J gene TRBJ2-7; no clear D. V shed 0 bases and J shed 0 bases, with 12 bases lying between them. The CDR3 contains 15 residues. The V gene's germline CDR1 is GTSNPN and CDR2 SVGIG (reference sequence).

V gene TRBV2 combines with J gene TRBJ1-5; the D gene is possibly TRBD1 (5 bases). In germline, CDR1 is SNHLY, CDR2 FYNNEI. The CDR3 runs 13 residues. Trimming shortened V by 5 bases and J by 0 bases, and 5 bases separated the two germline ends. CDR3 sequence: CASSRGSNQPQHF. In DNA form, the CDR3 reads TGTGCCAGCAGTAGGGGTAGCAATCAGCCCCAGCATTTT.

The V and J genes are TRBV10-3 and TRBJ2-3; 7 bases line up with TRBD2. The CDR3 spans 14 residues. CDR1 is ENHRY, CDR2 SYGVKD, per germline. With V trimmed by 6 bases and J by 1 base, 4 bases remained unmatched. The CDR3 protein is CAIRSGAGTDTQYF. The CDR3 DNA follows: TGTGCCATCAGGAGCGGGGCAGGCACAGATACGCAGTATTTT.

This clonotype was seen repeatedly, ten times or more. The V and J genes are TRBV5-1 and TRBJ1-3; the D gene is possibly TRBD1 (6 bases). Germline lookup yields CDR1 SGHRS and CDR2 YFSETQ. The CDR3 loop spans 16 amino acids. Trimming cost V 0 bases and J 1 base, with 11 bases left between them. The DNA for the CDR3 is TGCGCCAGCAGCTTGGAGGGGACAAAGTCTGGAAACACCATATATTTT. As protein: CASSLEGTKSGNTIYF.

V and J are TRBV13 and TRBJ1-3; D unresolved. CDR3 length: 11 residues. Per germline, CDR1 PRHDT and CDR2 FYEKMQ (reference sequence). V lost 5 bases and J 12 bases, leaving 11 bases between the germline ends. The CDR3 sequence: CASSAETYIYF. The CDR3 DNA is TGTGCCAGCAGCGCAGAGACGTACATATATTTT.

This clonotype was counted many times. The chain uses TRBV6-6 and TRBJ1-2; no reliable D call. The CDR3 consists of 13 residues. The germline V gene has CDR1 MNHNY and CDR2 SVGAGI (reference sequence). The V end was cut by 0 bases, the J end by 6 bases, with 8 bases between. This CDR3 reads CASSYSVRNGYTF. The CDR3 DNA is TGTGCCAGCAGTTACTCAGTCCGGAATGGCTACACCTTC.

The rearrangement joins TRBV29-1 to TRBJ1-5; a possible D gene is TRBD1 (6 bases). The germline gives CDR1 SQVTM, CDR2 ANQGSEA. The V and J ends lost 6 bases and 4 bases respectively, with 13 bases between them. The CDR3 covers 13 residues. CDR3: CSVDAGANQPQHF. The CDR3 nucleotides read TGCAGCGTAGATGCAGGGGCTAATCAGCCCCAGCATTTT.

This clonotype was observed at least ten times. The CDR3: CASSLNSGGANYGYTF. DNA of the CDR3: TGTGCCAGCAGCTTAAACTCGGGGGGCGCAAACTATGGCTACACCTTC. The chain joins TRBV7-2 to TRBJ1-2; the D gene is possibly TRBD1 (6 bases). The CDR3 runs 16 residues. Trimming took 2 bases from V and 2 from J, leaving 15 bases between them. The germline V gene has CDR1 SGHTA and CDR2 FQGNSA.

V gene TRBV7-2 combines with J gene TRBJ1-2; D remains unclear. The germline V gene encodes CDR1 SGHTA and CDR2 FQGNSA. The CDR3 is made up of 15 amino acids. Trimming removed 3 bases from V and 0 bases from J, with 11 bases in between. CDR3 sequence reads: CASSFLKGTNYGYTF. CDR3 nucleotides: TGTGCCAGCAGCTTCCTAAAGGGTACTAACTATGGCTACACCTTC.

CDR3 region: CSVWDRAGANVLTF. The CDR3 coding sequence is TGCAGTGTGTGGGACAGGGCTGGGGCCAACGTCCTGACTTTC. The chain links TRBV20-1 to TRBJ2-6, with TRBD1 matching 9 bases. The germline V gene encodes CDR1 DFQATT and CDR2 SNEGSKA (reference sequence). Trimming removed 7 bases from V and 2 bases from J; junction bases left unmatched: 3. The CDR3 sequence is 14 residues long.

This clonotype was picked up a small number of times. The V gene is TRBV7-9, the J gene TRBJ2-1, with 10 bases matching TRBD2. The CDR3 length is 16 residues. The J segment lost 8 bases and the V segment lost 5 bases, leaving 12 bases of the junction unmatched. The germline V gene encodes CDR1 SEHNR and CDR2 FQNEAQ (reference sequence). DNA of the CDR3: TGTGCCAGCAGCGTATTCCAGCGGGAGGGTTACGATGAGCAGTTCTTC. Amino acids: CASSVFQREGYDEQFF.

Concerning this clonotype: A much larger clone lies one base from this, so it may be a read error. The chain uses TRBV4-1 and TRBJ2-5; the D is unclear. The germline V gene encodes CDR1 MGHRA and CDR2 YSYEKL. CDR3 length: 15 residues. The DNA for the CDR3 is TGCGCCAGCAGCCAAGATCATAGAGGAAAAGAGGCCCAGTACTTC. This translates into CASSQDHRGKEAQYF.

This clonotype was seen ten or more times. The chain recombines TRBV24-1 with TRBJ2-3; D may be TRBD1 (6 bases). The germline CDR1 and CDR2 sequences are KGHDR and SFDVKD. The CDR3 covers 15 residues. V was cut by 4 bases and J by 7 bases, with 17 bases left in between. The CDR3 DNA follows: TGTGCCACCAGTGACGCGGACAGTGGAAGGAATACGCAGTATTTT. This gives the protein CATSDADSGRNTQYF.

Points on this clonotype: A read error is possible here, since a much larger clone lies one base away. The chain couples TRBV20-1 to TRBJ2-7; no clear D. The germline CDR1 and CDR2 sequences are DFQATT and SNEGSKA (reference sequence). This CDR3 region has 13 residues. Written as DNA, the CDR3 is TGCGGTGCTAGAGACCAGCCAGGCTACGAGCAGTACTTC. Residues: CGARDQPGYEQYF.

This chain links TRBV7-8 with TRBJ2-2; a possible D gene is TRBD2 (6 bases). Germline-derived CDR1 and CDR2 are SGHVS and FQNEAQ. V lost 0 bases and J lost 8, with 16 bases in between. The CDR3 runs to 16 residues. CDR3 in amino acids: CASSLALRAGTGELFF. The CDR3 coding sequence is TGTGCCAGCAGCTTAGCTCTTAGGGCAGGGACTGGGGAGCTGTTTTTT.

The CDR3 spells CASSPAITANEKLFF. The CDR3 DNA sequence: TGTGCCAGCTCACCCGCGATCACGGCTAATGAAAAACTGTTTTTT. The chain uses TRBV18 and TRBJ1-4; D uncertain. V gave up 3 bases and J gave up 3 bases, with 11 bases separating them. The CDR3 has 15 residues. Germline loops: CDR1 KGHSH, CDR2 LQKENI.

This clonotype occurred many times. The chain carries TRBV5-1 and TRBJ1-2, with a weak D call TRBD1 (5 bases). Per the germline V gene, CDR1 is SGHRS and CDR2 is YFSETQ. Trimming left V 1 base short and J 5 bases short, with 15 bases between. The CDR3 runs 15 residues. CDR3 loop: CASSLQQGVQYGYTF. CDR3 DNA sequence: TGCGCCAGCAGCTTGCAGCAGGGCGTGCAGTATGGCTACACCTTC.

The chain links TRBV20-1 to TRBJ1-2, with 8 bases that match TRBD1. The germline gives CDR1 DFQATT, CDR2 SNEGSKA (reference sequence). Trimming removed 5 bases from V and 0 bases from J; junction bases left unmatched: 5. The CDR3 sequence is 14 residues long. The CDR3 here is CSAPQGGTNYGYTF. The CDR3 nucleotides read TGCAGTGCTCCACAGGGGGGAACTAACTATGGCTACACCTTC.

This clonotype was found many times. This sequence joins TRBV7-8 and TRBJ1-5; D call uncertain. There are 14 residues in the CDR3. Germline V lookup: CDR1 SGHVS, CDR2 FQNEAQ. The V end lost 7 bases, the J end lost 2 bases, and 12 bases lay between the germline ends. This CDR3 reads CASNKGGGNQPQHF. For the CDR3, the DNA is TGTGCCAGCAATAAGGGCGGGGGCAATCAGCCCCAGCATTTT.

This clonotype occurred many times. This chain links TRBV9 with TRBJ2-2; D remains ambiguous. V was shortened by 0 bases and J by 0 bases, with 12 bases between the two germline ends. Per the germline V gene, CDR1 is SGDLS and CDR2 is YYNGEE. The CDR3 has 17 amino acids. This CDR3 reads CASSVAKDIANTGELFF. The DNA for the CDR3 is TGTGCCAGCAGCGTAGCTAAAGACATCGCGAACACCGGGGAGCTGTTTTTT.

The rearrangement links TRBV20-1 to TRBJ2-7; tentatively, D is TRBD1 or TRBD2 (5 bases each). This CDR3 is built from 14 residues. Trimming took 0 bases from V and 3 from J, leaving 12 bases between them. Germline lookup yields CDR1 DFQATT and CDR2 SNEGSKA (reference sequence). CDR3 sequence: CSARDLGESYEQYF. Here the CDR3 DNA reads TGCAGTGCTAGAGATCTAGGGGAGAGCTACGAGCAGTACTTC.